These 29 T cell receptor beta chains share one sample of origin, sequenced in a study of cytomegalovirus exposure and HLA in healthy donors. Profiled with immunoSEQ multiplex PCR; TCRdb holds only in-frame clones, not every one. In the table there are 100,000 to 120,000 clones, roughly 95% of which are singletons. Sequences were obtained from PBMCs. The receptors derive from a woman aged 18-29 years in good health and CMV-seronegative.

The CDR3 DNA reads TGTGCCAGCAGACCGAACGGAGGGGCTGGAAACACCATATATTTT. Amino acids: CASRPNGGAGNTIYF. This chain links TRBV6-1 with TRBJ1-3, with D perhaps matching TRBD1 (5 bases). With 6 bases removed from V and 2 bases from J, the gap between germline ends came to 14 bases. The length of the CDR3 is 15 residues. Germline V gives CDR1 MNHNS, CDR2 SASEGT.

V usage is TRBV7-9 and J usage is TRBJ1-1; a weak D match, TRBD1 (6 bases). V was pared by 5 bases and J by 4 bases, with 17 bases between. The CDR3 covers 15 residues. Germline CDR1 and CDR2: SEHNR and FQNEAQ (reference sequence). CDR3 amino acids: CASSPLGGKGTEAFF. CDR3 coding DNA: TGTGCCAGCAGCCCCCTTGGGGGCAAGGGCACTGAAGCTTTCTTT.

This chain links TRBV28 with TRBJ1-6; a weak D match, TRBD1 (5 bases). Germline assignment: CDR1 MDHEN and CDR2 SYDVKM. V dropped 5 bases and J dropped 7 bases, with 21 bases sitting between them. There are 17 residues in the CDR3. Here the CDR3 reads CASSLIRQYPENSPLHF. For the CDR3, the DNA is TGTGCCAGCAGTCTAATACGACAGTACCCAGAAAATTCACCCCTCCACTTT.

This chain uses TRBV7-2 with TRBJ2-7, with 11 bases lining up with TRBD1. The CDR3 has 17 residues. The ends lost 2 bases at V and 3 bases at J; junction bases unmatched: 9. Germline V gene data show CDR1 as SGHTA and CDR2 as FQGNSA. The CDR3 sequence: CASSLPIGTGGGYEQYF. The CDR3 coding sequence is TGTGCCAGCAGCTTACCCATAGGGACAGGGGGGGGCTACGAGCAGTACTTC.

V gene TRBV4-1 combines with J gene TRBJ1-1; maybe TRBD1 (5 bases). CDR3 length equals 17 residues. Germline lookup yields CDR1 MGHRA and CDR2 YSYEKL. Deletions cut 6 bases from V and 8 bases from J, with 28 bases between. The CDR3 here is CASRTGDAYSFGSEAFF. The CDR3 nucleotides are TGCGCCAGCAGGACGGGGGACGCGTATTCCTTCGGCTCCGAAGCTTTCTTT.

This clone was seen just once. The chain recombines TRBV15 with TRBJ1-1; D not resolved. The CDR3 is 15 residues long. Trimming removed 0 bases at V and 1 base at J, with 9 bases between. CDR1 and CDR2 (germline): LNHNV, YYDKDF (reference sequence). The CDR3: CATSRDIISNTEAFF. In DNA form, the CDR3 reads TGTGCCACCAGCAGAGATATTATATCGAACACTGAAGCTTTCTTT.

This clone came up once. The chain is built from TRBV5-5 and TRBJ2-5; D perhaps matches TRBD2 (5 bases). Between the trimmed V and J ends, which lost 2 bases and 5 bases, there was a span of 10 bases. CDR1 SGHKS and CDR2 YYEKEE come from the germline V gene (reference sequence). The CDR3 consists of 13 residues. As DNA, the CDR3 is TGTGCCAGCAGCTTCCAATCGGGGGAGACCCAGTACTTC. Translated: CASSFQSGETQYF.

The rearrangement joins TRBV6-5 to TRBJ2-7; perhaps TRBD1 as D (6 bases). Germline lookup yields CDR1 MNHEY and CDR2 SVGAGI. This CDR3 region has 15 residues. V lost 0 bases and J 3 bases, leaving 12 bases between the germline ends. The CDR3 bases are TGTGCCAGCAGTTACTCTCGGGACACCTTCTACGAGCAGTACTTC. It specifies CASSYSRDTFYEQYF.

The chain uses TRBV28 and TRBJ1-2; 10 bases line up with TRBD1. Germline V gene lookup returns CDR1 MDHEN and CDR2 SYDVKM. V shed 2 bases, J shed 4 bases, and the junction held 7 bases outside the gene matches. The CDR3 totals 16 residues. CDR3 DNA: TGTGCCAGCAGTTTAGGGGACAGGGGCCCCGCCTATGGCTACACCTTC. Protein product: CASSLGDRGPAYGYTF.

The chain combines TRBV2 with TRBJ2-1, with TRBD2 matching over 11 bases. The CDR3 consists of 16 residues. After removal of 4 bases from V and 5 bases from J, the junction contained 7 bases not matched to a gene. The germline gives CDR1 SNHLY, CDR2 FYNNEI. This CDR3 is CASSGEEGLADNEQFF. CDR3 bases: TGTGCCAGCAGTGGCGAGGAGGGACTAGCGGACAATGAGCAGTTCTTC.

The rearrangement uses TRBV9 and TRBJ1-4, with D perhaps TRBD1 (5 bases). V lost 1 base to trimming and J lost 8 bases, with 18 bases between them. Germline lookup yields CDR1 SGDLS and CDR2 YYNGEE. The CDR3 runs to 16 residues. CDR3 nucleotide sequence: TGTGCCAGCAGCGTACAGGGCAGTAGGCTGGAAGAAAAACTGTTTTTT. Its protein product is CASSVQGSRLEEKLFF.

The gene calls are TRBV2 and TRBJ2-7; 8 bases match TRBD1. There are 14 residues in the CDR3. Germline trimming cut 10 bases from V and 3 bases from J; bases unmatched to any gene: 11. Germline lookup yields CDR1 SNHLY and CDR2 FYNNEI. The CDR3 is CAILLGQEIYEQYF. In DNA, the CDR3 is TGTGCCATCCTACTGGGACAGGAGATCTACGAGCAGTACTTC.

The genes are TRBV27 and TRBJ2-5; maybe TRBD2 (5 bases). V was cut by 4 bases and J by 2 bases, with 8 bases left in between. The CDR3 is made up of 13 amino acids. Per the germline V gene, CDR1 is MNHEY and CDR2 is SMNVEV (reference sequence). The CDR3, as DNA: TGTGCCAGCAGTTCCGGGAATCAAGAGACCCAGTACTTC. It translates to CASSSGNQETQYF.

The chain employs TRBV5-1 and TRBJ1-4, with 9 bases lining up with TRBD1. V dropped 4 bases and J dropped 2; count of bases not matched to a gene: 9. The CDR3 loop spans 17 amino acids. Germline V lookup: CDR1 SGHRS, CDR2 YFSETQ. The CDR3 is CASSPGLGQGTNEKLFF. The CDR3, as DNA: TGCGCCAGCAGCCCCGGGCTAGGACAGGGGACTAATGAAAAACTGTTTTTT.

The V gene is TRBV5-1, the J gene TRBJ2-3; D is possibly TRBD2 (6 bases). The V end lost 3 bases, the J end lost 2 bases, and 19 bases lay between the germline ends. The CDR3 length is 17 residues. The V gene's germline CDR1 is SGHRS and CDR2 YFSETQ. This CDR3 reads CASSSMGLGLLTDTQYF. The CDR3 coding sequence is TGCGCCAGCAGCTCGATGGGACTGGGCCTGCTCACAGATACGCAGTATTTT.

The chain recombines TRBV6-4 with TRBJ1-1; TRBD1 might be the D (6 bases). Germline values: CDR1 MRHNA, CDR2 SNTAGT. Trimming stripped 8 bases from V and 1 base from J, with 11 bases between. The CDR3 is 13 residues long. CDR3 coding DNA: TGTGCCAGCTCCCTGGACAGGAACACTGAAGCTTTCTTT. It codes for CASSLDRNTEAFF.

The genes are TRBV9 and TRBJ2-3; no definite D call. Germline lookup yields CDR1 SGDLS and CDR2 YYNGEE. V dropped 0 bases and J dropped 0 bases, with 11 bases sitting between them. The CDR3 consists of 16 residues. The CDR3 DNA is TGTGCCAGCAGCGTAGTCCCAGGTCCGAGCACAGATACGCAGTATTTT. Translating gives CASSVVPGPSTDTQYF. The whole variable domain, filled in from reference TRBV9 and TRBJ2-3, reads DSGVTQTPKHLITATGQRVTLRCSPRSGDLSVYWYQQSLDQGLQFLIQYYNGEERAKGNILERFSAQQFPDLHSELNLSSLELGDSALYFCASSVVPGPSTDTQYFGPGTRLTVL.

The chain couples TRBV5-5 to TRBJ1-6; 8 positions match TRBD1. The germline V gene has CDR1 SGHKS and CDR2 YYEKEE (reference sequence). The CDR3 totals 15 residues. The ends lost 7 bases at V and 3 bases at J; junction bases unmatched: 6. This CDR3 reads CASDRGNIYNSPLHF. The CDR3 DNA reads as TGTGCCAGCGACAGGGGAAATATCTATAATTCACCCCTCCACTTT.

The chain couples TRBV6-5 to TRBJ1-1; perhaps TRBD1 as D (6 bases). Trimming pared 6 bases from V and 2 bases from J, leaving 13 bases between. The V gene's germline CDR1 is MNHEY and CDR2 SVGAGI. The CDR3 length is 14 residues. CDR3 sequence reads: CASSTRGVNTEAFF. In nucleotides, the CDR3 is TGTGCCAGCAGCACCAGGGGAGTAAACACTGAAGCTTTCTTT.

The CDR3 bases are TGTGCCAGCTCACCGTTGGAGCGGGGGAGAGGTACAGATACGCAGTATTTT. Translating it yields CASSPLERGRGTDTQYF. V usage is TRBV18 and J usage is TRBJ2-3; 8 bases are a match to TRBD2. The length of the CDR3 is 17 residues. Trimming cost V 3 bases and J 3 bases; bases outside gene matches: 11. Germline CDR1 is KGHSH and CDR2 is LQKENI.

The chain has TRBV2 and TRBJ2-5; 8 bases are a match to TRBD2. J gave up 4 bases and V 6 bases, and 4 bases lay outside the gene matches. Germline V CDR1 and CDR2: SNHLY, FYNNEI. This CDR3 contains 13 residues. CDR3 sequence reads: CASRPAGAETQYF. For the CDR3, the DNA is TGTGCCAGCAGACCAGCGGGGGCAGAGACCCAGTACTTC. Full variable domain (outside the CDR3, taken from reference TRBV2 and TRBJ2-5): EPEVTQTPSHQVTQMGQEVILRCVPISNHLYFYWYRQILGQKVEFLVSFYNNEISEKSEIFDDQFSVERPDGSNFTLKIRSTKLEDSAMYFCASRPAGAETQYFGPGTRLLVL.

The rearrangement uses TRBV5-6 and TRBJ2-7, with a weak D call TRBD2 (6 bases). Germline lookup yields CDR1 SGHDT and CDR2 YYEEEE. Deletions cut 4 bases from V and 3 bases from J, with 17 bases between. CDR3 length: 15 amino acids. Here the CDR3 DNA reads TGTGCCAGCAGCCCGGGACTTTTAAACCACTACGAGCAGTACTTC. The encoded protein is CASSPGLLNHYEQYF.

This clone has only one observation. The rearrangement uses TRBV5-1 and TRBJ2-5; tentatively, D is TRBD2 (6 bases). Trimming took 5 bases from V and 3 from J, leaving 11 bases between them. Germline CDR1 reads SGHRS; CDR2 reads YFSETQ. The CDR3 is 13 amino acids. CDR3 sequence reads: CASSRGLEETQYF. In nucleotides, the CDR3 is TGCGCCAGCAGTAGGGGACTCGAAGAGACCCAGTACTTC. The entire variable domain, with the rest obtained from reference TRBV5-1 and TRBJ2-5, is as follows: KAGVTQTPRYLIKTRGQQVTLSCSPISGHRSVSWYQQTPGQGLQFLFEYFSETQRNKGNFPGRFSGRQFSNSRSEMNVSTLELGDSALYLCASSRGLEETQYFGPGTRLLVL.

The gene calls are TRBV6-1 and TRBJ2-5; 8 bases line up with TRBD2. Germline CDR1 and CDR2: MNHNS and SASEGT. The CDR3 totals 17 residues. Trimming cost V 2 bases and J 6 bases; bases outside gene matches: 14. The CDR3 nucleotides read TGTGCCAGCAGTGAACTCGGGGGGGCCTTCAGTCTACAGACCCAGTACTTC. It codes for CASSELGGAFSLQTQYF.

The CDR3 region is CASSLGGGRVNTEAFF. DNA for the CDR3: TGTGCCAGCAGTTTGGGGGGGGGCAGGGTGAACACTGAAGCTTTCTTT. This chain connects TRBV28 to TRBJ1-1, with D possibly being TRBD1 (6 bases). This CDR3 region has 16 residues. The germline gives CDR1 MDHEN, CDR2 SYDVKM. V was cut by 3 bases and J by 0 bases, with 14 bases left in between. Filled out from reference TRBV28 and TRBJ1-1, the complete variable domain reads DVKVTQSSRYLVKRTGEKVFLECVQDMDHENMFWYRQDPGLGLRLIYFSYDVKMKEKGDIPEGYSVSREKKERFSLILESASTNQTSMYLCASSLGGGRVNTEAFFGQGTRLTVV.

The chain recombines TRBV29-1 with TRBJ1-1, with 8 nucleotides matching TRBD1. Trimming took 6 bases from V and 0 from J; bases not matched to a gene: 3. CDR1 and CDR2 (germline): SQVTM, ANQGSEA. The CDR3 has 13 amino acids. The DNA of the CDR3 is TGCAGCGTCCGGACAGGGATGAACACTGAAGCTTTCTTT. Translating it yields CSVRTGMNTEAFF.

This clone was seen just once. V gene TRBV6-1 combines with J gene TRBJ1-2; 9 positions agree with TRBD1. The CDR3 length is 13 residues. Unmatched junction bases numbered 4, after V lost 3 bases and J lost 8 bases. Germline V gives CDR1 MNHNS, CDR2 SASEGT. This CDR3 reads CASSDKQGAGYTF. The CDR3 DNA is TGTGCCAGCAGTGATAAACAGGGGGCGGGCTACACCTTC.

This clone was picked up a small number of times. This CDR3 is also generated by other DNA sequences in the sample. The chain is built from TRBV5-6 and TRBJ2-2; D perhaps matches TRBD1 (6 bases). Looked up from germline, CDR1 is SGHDT and CDR2 is YYEEEE. CDR3 length: 13 amino acids. V lost 4 bases and J lost 7, with 11 bases in between. The CDR3 nucleotides are TGTGCCAGCAGCCGCGGACAGATCGGGGAGCTGTTTTTT. Its translation is CASSRGQIGELFF.

The genes are TRBV7-2 and TRBJ1-1; the D is unclear. The ends were cut back, 3 bases at V and 0 bases at J, with 11 bases in the middle. This CDR3 is built from 15 residues. CDR1 SGHTA and CDR2 FQGNSA come from the germline V gene. The CDR3 sequence is CASSFVKQLNTEAFF. CDR3 in DNA: TGTGCCAGCAGCTTTGTAAAACAGTTGAACACTGAAGCTTTCTTT.